This is a list of T cell receptor beta chains from one sample in a study of patients and donors after allogeneic stem cell transplantation. Each CDR3 protein gets one entry after TCRdb re-called the RT-PCR reads with MiXCR. The data contain about 100,000 distinct CDR3 sequences, around 35% of them singletons. Sequences were obtained from blood, either unsorted or a sorted T cell fraction (not recorded which). These receptors came from a human donor who was either an allogeneic HSCT recipient or a stem cell or donor lymphocyte infusion donor (not recorded which). It is not recorded whose cells these are; they may come from a transplant donor. Each CDR3 is given with its conserved first and last residue. The order of the fields is CDR3 length, V gene, CDR3 protein.

13	TRBV24-1	CATSNGLRTEAFF
12	TRBV12-3/TRBV12-4	CASSSGRKTQYF
14	TRBV27	CAGRGLLTYNEQFF
13	TRBV18	CASSPSMNTEAFF
14	TRBV12-3/TRBV12-4	CASSPRTGGDGYTF
16	TRBV4-1	CASSQKERGGNQPQHF
12	TRBV7-9	CASSTAHLGVYF
13	TRBV7-3	CASSFEPNSPLHF
14	TRBV6-1	CASSGGFSGNTIYF
14	TRBV12-3/TRBV12-4	CASSFPWQNYGYTF
15	TRBV12-3/TRBV12-4	CASSWGTSGRNEQYF
15	TRBV4-3	CASSQVGEPNEKLFF
13	TRBV15	CATSSPGAREQYF
14	TRBV29-1	CSVLPGQGAYEQYF
14	TRBV6-5	CASRNLGLYNEQFF
13	TRBV19	CASGGEGRIIQYF
16	TRBV5-5	CASSFELTGGHYGYTF
15	TRBV27	CASSPRLAGPYEQYF
13	TRBV27	CASSTRLQMELFF
15	TRBV24-1	CATSANGGSAQPQHF
15	TRBV29-1	CSVEDRQGNTGELFF
14	TRBV12-3/TRBV12-4	CASSGNRGWEKLFF
16	TRBV10-3	CATSSREQGTNEKLFF
17	TRBV12-3/TRBV12-4	CASSLALDRAGNTEAFF
13	TRBV9	CASSVAPAREQYF
15	TRBV9	CASSVGYRSTDTQYF
14	TRBV4-3	CASSQDRRNYGYTF
16	TRBV7-2	CASSLVSGMWAGELFF
12	TRBV5-1	CASNDGTGELFF
17	TRBV3-1	CASSQDSRTASNEKLFF
15	TRBV28	CASSLRVVGSYEQYF